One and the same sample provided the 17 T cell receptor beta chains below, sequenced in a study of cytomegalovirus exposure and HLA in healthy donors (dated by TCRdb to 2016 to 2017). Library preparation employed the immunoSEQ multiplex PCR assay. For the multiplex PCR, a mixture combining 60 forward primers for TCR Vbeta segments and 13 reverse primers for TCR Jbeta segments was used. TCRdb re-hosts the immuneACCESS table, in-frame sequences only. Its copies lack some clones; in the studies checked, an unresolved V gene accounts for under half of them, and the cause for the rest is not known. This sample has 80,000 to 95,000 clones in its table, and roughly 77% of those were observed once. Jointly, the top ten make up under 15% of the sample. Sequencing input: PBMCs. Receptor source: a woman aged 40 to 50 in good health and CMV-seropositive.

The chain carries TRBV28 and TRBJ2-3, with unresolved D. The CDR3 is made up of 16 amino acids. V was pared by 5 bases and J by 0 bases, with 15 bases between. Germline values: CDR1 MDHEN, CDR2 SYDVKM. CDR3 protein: CASSQISITSTDTQYF. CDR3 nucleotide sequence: TGTGCCAGCAGTCAAATCTCCATTACTAGCACAGATACGCAGTATTTT.

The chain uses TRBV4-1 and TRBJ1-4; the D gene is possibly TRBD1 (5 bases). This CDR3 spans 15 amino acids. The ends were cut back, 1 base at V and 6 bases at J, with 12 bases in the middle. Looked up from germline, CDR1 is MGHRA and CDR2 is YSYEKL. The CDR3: CASSQARAGDEKLFF. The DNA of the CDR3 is TGCGCCAGCAGCCAAGCTAGGGCGGGGGATGAAAAACTGTTTTTT.

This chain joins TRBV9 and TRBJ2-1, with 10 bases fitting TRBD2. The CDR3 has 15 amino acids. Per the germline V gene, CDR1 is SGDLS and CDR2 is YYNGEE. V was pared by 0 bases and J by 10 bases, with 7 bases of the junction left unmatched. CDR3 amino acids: CASSVGSLAGDEQFF. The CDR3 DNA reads TGTGCCAGCAGCGTAGGAAGCCTAGCGGGAGACGAGCAGTTCTTC.

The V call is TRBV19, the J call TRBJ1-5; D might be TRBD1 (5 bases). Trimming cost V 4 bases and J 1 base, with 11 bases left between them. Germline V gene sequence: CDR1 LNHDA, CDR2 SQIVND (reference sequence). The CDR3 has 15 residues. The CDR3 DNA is TGTGCCAGTAGTAAGGGGCGGATAAGCAATCAGCCCCAGCATTTT. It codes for CASSKGRISNQPQHF.

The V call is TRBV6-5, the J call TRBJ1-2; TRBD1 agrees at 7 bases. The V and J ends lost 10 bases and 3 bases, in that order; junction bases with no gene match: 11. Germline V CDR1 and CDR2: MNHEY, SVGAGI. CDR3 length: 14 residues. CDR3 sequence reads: CATLQGGPDYGYTF. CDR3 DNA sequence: TGTGCCACCCTTCAAGGGGGCCCGGACTATGGCTACACCTTC.

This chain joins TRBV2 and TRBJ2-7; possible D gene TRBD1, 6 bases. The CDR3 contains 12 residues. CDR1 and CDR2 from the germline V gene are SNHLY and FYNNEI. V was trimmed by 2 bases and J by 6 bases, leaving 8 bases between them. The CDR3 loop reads CASSERTAEQYF. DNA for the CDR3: TGTGCCAGCAGTGAAAGGACAGCCGAGCAGTACTTC.

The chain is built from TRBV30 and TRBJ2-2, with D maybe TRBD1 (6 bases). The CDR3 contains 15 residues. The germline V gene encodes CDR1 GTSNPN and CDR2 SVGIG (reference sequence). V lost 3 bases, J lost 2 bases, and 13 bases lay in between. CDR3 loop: CAWSRAGANTGELFF. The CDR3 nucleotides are TGTGCCTGGAGCAGGGCAGGGGCTAACACCGGGGAGCTGTTTTTT.

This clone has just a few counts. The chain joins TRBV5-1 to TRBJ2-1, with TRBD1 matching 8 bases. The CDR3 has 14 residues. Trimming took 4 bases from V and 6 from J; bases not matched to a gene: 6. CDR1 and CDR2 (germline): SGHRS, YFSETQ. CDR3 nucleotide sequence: TGCGCCAGCAGCCTCCGGACAGGGTCCAATGAGCAGTTCTTC. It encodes CASSLRTGSNEQFF. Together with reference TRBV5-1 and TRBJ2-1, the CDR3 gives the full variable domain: KAGVTQTPRYLIKTRGQQVTLSCSPISGHRSVSWYQQTPGQGLQFLFEYFSETQRNKGNFPGRFSGRQFSNSRSEMNVSTLELGDSALYLCASSLRTGSNEQFFGPGTRLTVL.

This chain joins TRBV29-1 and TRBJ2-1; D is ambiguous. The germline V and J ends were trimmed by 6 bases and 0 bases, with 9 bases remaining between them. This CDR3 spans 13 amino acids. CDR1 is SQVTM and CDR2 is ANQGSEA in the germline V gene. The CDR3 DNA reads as TGCAGCGTCTTAATCCCCTCCTACAATGAGCAGTTCTTC. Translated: CSVLIPSYNEQFF.

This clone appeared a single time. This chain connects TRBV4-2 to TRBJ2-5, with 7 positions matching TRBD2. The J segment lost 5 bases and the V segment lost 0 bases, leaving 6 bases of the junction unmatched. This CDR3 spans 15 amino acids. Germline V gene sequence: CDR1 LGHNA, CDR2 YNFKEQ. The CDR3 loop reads CASSQDVTSRETQYF. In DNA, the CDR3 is TGTGCCAGCAGCCAAGATGTGACTAGCCGGGAGACCCAGTACTTC.

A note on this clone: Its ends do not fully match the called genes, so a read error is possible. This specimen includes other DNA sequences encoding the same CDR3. The DNA for the CDR3 is TGTGCCAGCAGCTTAGATGTATCCTTAAGAGACTCCTACAATGAGCAATTCTTC. Its protein product is CASSLDVSLRDSYNEQFF. The gene calls are TRBV7-8 and TRBJ2-1; D is unresolved. The CDR3 consists of 18 residues. Germline assignment: CDR1 SGHVS and CDR2 FQNEAQ.

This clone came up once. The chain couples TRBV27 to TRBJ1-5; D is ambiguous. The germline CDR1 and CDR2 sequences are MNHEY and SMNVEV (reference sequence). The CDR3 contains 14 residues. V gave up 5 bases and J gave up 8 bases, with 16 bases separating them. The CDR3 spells CASSPAGRTEPQHF. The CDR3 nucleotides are TGTGCCAGCAGTCCCGCTGGGAGGACGGAGCCCCAGCATTTT.

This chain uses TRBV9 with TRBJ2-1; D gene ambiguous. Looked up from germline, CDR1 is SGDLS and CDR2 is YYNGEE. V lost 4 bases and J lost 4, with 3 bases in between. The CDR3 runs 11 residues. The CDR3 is CASSLYNEQFF. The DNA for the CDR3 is TGTGCCAGCAGCCTATACAATGAGCAGTTCTTC.

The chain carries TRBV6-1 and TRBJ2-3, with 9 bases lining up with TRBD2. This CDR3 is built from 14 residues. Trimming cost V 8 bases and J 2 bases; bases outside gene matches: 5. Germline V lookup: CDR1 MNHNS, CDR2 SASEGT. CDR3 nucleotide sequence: TGTGCCAGCCGGCGGGGGGGGCCCACAGATACGCAGTATTTT. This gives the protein CASRRGGPTDTQYF.

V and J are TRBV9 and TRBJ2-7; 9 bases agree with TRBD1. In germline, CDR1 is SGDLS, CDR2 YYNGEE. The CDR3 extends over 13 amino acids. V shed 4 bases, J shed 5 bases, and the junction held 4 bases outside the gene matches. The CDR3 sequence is CASSYGTGNEQYF. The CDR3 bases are TGTGCCAGCAGCTACGGGACAGGGAACGAGCAGTACTTC.

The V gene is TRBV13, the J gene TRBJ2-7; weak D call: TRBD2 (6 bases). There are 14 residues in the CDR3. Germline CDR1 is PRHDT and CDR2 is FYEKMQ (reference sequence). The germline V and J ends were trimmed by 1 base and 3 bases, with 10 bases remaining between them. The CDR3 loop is CASSLVGGNYEQYF. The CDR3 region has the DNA TGTGCCAGCAGCTTAGTCGGAGGGAACTACGAGCAGTACTTC.

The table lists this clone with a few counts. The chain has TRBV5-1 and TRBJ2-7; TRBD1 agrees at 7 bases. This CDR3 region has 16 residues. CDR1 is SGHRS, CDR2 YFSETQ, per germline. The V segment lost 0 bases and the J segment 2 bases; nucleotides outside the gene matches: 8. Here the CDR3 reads CASSLGRRQGPYEQYF. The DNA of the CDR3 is TGCGCCAGCAGCTTGGGGCGTCGACAGGGACCCTACGAGCAGTACTTC. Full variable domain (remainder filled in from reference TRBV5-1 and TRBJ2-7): KAGVTQTPRYLIKTRGQQVTLSCSPISGHRSVSWYQQTPGQGLQFLFEYFSETQRNKGNFPGRFSGRQFSNSRSEMNVSTLELGDSALYLCASSLGRRQGPYEQYFGPGTRLTVT.